This record covers a single T cell receptor (beta chain). These data come from a study of OX40 agonist ivuxolimab in advanced cancers. Measured with immunoSEQ multiplex PCR; TCRdb has only the in-frame clones, and not every one. The sample includes 40,000 to 45,000 clones, approximately 86% of them seen just once. The CDR3 sequence is 14 residues long. V was trimmed by 1 base and J by 5 bases, leaving 12 bases between them. CDR1 and CDR2 (germline): LNHNV, YYDKDF (reference sequence). The material was CD4+ or CD8+ T cells sorted from blood, obtained in a trial of the OX40 agonist ivuxolimab. This receptor was identified in an adult with an advanced solid tumor such as melanoma, head and neck, liver or kidney cancer. The chain has TRBV15 and TRBJ2-7; D is ambiguous. CDR3 protein: CATSRVADPNEQYF. DNA for the CDR3: TGTGCCACCAGCAGAGTGGCGGATCCGAACGAGCAGTACTTC. The full variable domain, its missing parts supplied by reference TRBV15 and TRBJ2-7, is DAMVIQNPRYQVTQFGKPVTLSCSQTLNHNVMYWYQQKSSQAPKLLFHYYDKDFNNEADTPDNFQSRRPNTSFCFLDIRSPGLGDTAMYLCATSRVADPNEQYFGPGTRLTVT.